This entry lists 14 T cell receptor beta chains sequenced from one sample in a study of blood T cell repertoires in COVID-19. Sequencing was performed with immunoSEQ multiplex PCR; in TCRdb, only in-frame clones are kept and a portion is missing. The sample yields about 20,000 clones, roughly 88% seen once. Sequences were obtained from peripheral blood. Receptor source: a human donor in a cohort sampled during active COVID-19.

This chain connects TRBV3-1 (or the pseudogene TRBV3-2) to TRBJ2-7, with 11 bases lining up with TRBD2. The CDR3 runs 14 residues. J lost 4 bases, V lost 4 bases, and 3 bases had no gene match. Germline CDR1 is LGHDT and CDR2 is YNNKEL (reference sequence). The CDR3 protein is CASSLTSGTYEQYF. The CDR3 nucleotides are TGTGCCAGCAGCCTGACTAGCGGGACGTACGAGCAGTACTTC.

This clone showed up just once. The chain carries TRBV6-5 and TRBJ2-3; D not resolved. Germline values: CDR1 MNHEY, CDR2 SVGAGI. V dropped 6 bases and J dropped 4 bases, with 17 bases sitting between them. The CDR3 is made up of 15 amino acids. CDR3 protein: CASRLPRNTADTQYF. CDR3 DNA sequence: TGTGCCAGCAGGCTTCCGAGGAACACCGCAGATACGCAGTATTTT.

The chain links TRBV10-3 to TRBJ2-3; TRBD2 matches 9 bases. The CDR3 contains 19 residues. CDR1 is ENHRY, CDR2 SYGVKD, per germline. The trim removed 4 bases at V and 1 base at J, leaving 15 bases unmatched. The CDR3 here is CAISGSGVSGREGTDTQYF. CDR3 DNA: TGTGCCATCAGTGGATCGGGAGTTAGCGGGAGAGAGGGCACAGATACGCAGTATTTT.

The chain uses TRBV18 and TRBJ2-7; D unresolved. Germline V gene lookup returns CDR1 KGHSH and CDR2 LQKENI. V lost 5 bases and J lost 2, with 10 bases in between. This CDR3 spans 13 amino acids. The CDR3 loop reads CASSVQAAYEQYF. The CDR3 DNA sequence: TGTGCCAGCTCAGTGCAGGCCGCCTACGAGCAGTACTTC.

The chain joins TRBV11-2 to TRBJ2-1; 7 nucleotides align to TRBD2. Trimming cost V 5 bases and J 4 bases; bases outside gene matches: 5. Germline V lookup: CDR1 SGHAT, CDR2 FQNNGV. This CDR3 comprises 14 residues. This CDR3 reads CASSPSGLYNEQFF. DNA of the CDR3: TGTGCCAGCAGCCCCTCGGGACTATACAATGAGCAGTTCTTC.

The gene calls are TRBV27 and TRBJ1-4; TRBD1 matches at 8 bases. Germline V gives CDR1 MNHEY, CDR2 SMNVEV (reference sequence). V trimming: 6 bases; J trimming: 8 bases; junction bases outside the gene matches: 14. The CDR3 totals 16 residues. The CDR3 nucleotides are TGTGCCAGCAGCCTGGCAGGGGGCAATTACCACGAAAAACTGTTTTTT. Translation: CASSLAGGNYHEKLFF.

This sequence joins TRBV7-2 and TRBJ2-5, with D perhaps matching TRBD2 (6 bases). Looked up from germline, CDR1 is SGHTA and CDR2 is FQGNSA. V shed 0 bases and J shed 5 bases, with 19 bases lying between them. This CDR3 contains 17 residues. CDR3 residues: CASSLAGGLAGKETQYF. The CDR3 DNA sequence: TGTGCCAGCAGCTTAGCGGGGGGATTGGCGGGAAAGGAGACCCAGTACTTC.

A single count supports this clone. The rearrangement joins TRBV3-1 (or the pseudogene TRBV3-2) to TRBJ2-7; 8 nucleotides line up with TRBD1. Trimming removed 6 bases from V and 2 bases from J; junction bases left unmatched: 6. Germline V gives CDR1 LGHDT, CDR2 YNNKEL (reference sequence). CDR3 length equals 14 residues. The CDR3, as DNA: TGTGCCAGCAGACGGACAGGGCCTCCCTACGAGCAGTACTTC. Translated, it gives CASRRTGPPYEQYF.

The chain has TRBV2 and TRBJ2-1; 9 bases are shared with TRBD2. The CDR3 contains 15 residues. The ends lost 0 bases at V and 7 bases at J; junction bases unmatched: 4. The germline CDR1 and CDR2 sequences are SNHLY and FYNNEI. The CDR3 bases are TGTGCCAGCAGTGAAGCGCGGGGGGGGACGAATGAGCAGTTCTTC. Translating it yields CASSEARGGTNEQFF. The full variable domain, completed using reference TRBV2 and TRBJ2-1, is EPEVTQTPSHQVTQMGQEVILRCVPISNHLYFYWYRQILGQKVEFLVSFYNNEISEKSEIFDDQFSVERPDGSNFTLKIRSTKLEDSAMYFCASSEARGGTNEQFFGPGTRLTVL.

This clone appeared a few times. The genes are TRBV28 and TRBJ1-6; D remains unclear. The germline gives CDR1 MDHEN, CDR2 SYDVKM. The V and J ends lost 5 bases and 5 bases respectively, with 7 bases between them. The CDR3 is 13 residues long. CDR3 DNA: TGTGCCAGCAGTCCAGGAAATAATTCACCCCTCCACTTT. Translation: CASSPGNNSPLHF.

The CDR3 nucleotides read TGCAGTGCTAGTGGGACAGCAAACACTGAAGCTTTCTTT. Its translation: CSASGTANTEAFF. The rearrangement joins TRBV20-1 to TRBJ1-1; the match to TRBD1 covers 7 bases. The CDR3 has 13 residues. The V segment lost 3 bases and the J segment 2 bases; nucleotides outside the gene matches: 3. CDR1 DFQATT and CDR2 SNEGSKA come from the germline V gene (reference sequence).

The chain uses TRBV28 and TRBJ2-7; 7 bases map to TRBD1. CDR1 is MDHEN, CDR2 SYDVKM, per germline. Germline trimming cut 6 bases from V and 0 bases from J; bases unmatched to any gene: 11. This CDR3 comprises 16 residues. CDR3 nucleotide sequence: TGTGCCAGCAGCAACCTTAACAGGGGCGACTCCTACGAGCAGTACTTC. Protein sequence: CASSNLNRGDSYEQYF.

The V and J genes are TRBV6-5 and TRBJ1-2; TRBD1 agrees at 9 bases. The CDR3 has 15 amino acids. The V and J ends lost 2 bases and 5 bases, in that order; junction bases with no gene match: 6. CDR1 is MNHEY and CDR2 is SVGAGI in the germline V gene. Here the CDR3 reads CASSYPPGTGYGYTF. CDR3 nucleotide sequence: TGTGCCAGCAGTTACCCACCCGGGACAGGGTATGGCTACACCTTC.

CDR3 loop: CASSFLGGLAGSEQYF. CDR3 DNA: TGTGCCAGCAGTTTTCTGGGTGGCCTAGCGGGATCCGAGCAGTACTTC. V and J are TRBV27 and TRBJ2-7; 9 bases are shared with TRBD2. This CDR3 region has 16 residues. Germline CDR1 and CDR2: MNHEY and SMNVEV (reference sequence). The junction had 12 bases not matched to a gene; V was cut back by 3 bases and J by 6 bases.